This T cell receptor beta chain is drawn from a study of T cells in Graves' hyperthyroidism and ophthalmopathy. Calling Graves' hyperthyroidism stable meant ophthalmopathy did not progress within 18 months. In germline, CDR1 is KGHSY, CDR2 FQNENV. After removal of 5 bases from V and 2 bases from J, the junction contained 14 bases not matched to a gene. This CDR3 has 17 residues. TCR beta CDR3 region amplification was performed from RNA transcripts. First-round RT-PCR of the TCR CDR3 relied on the HTBI primer set. In TCRdb, the multiplex PCR reads were re-called with MiXCR into one record per CDR3 protein. Among over 300,000 distinct CDR3 sequences listed, roughly 14% were seen once.

Material for sequencing was blood. The V gene is TRBV16, the J gene TRBJ2-7, with 8 bases lining up with TRBD1. The clonotype originates from a woman between 55 and 75 years old with Graves' hyperthyroidism. The CDR3 DNA sequence: TGTGCCAGCAGCGCCTCCCGGACAGGGCTTTCTCCCTACGAGCAGTACTTC. Protein: CASSASRTGLSPYEQYF.